This T cell receptor (beta chain) was sequenced in a study of Graves' ophthalmopathy and Graves' hyperthyroidism. Investigators amplified TCR beta CDR3 regions from RNA transcripts. HTBI primers primed a first-round RT-PCR, and a second-round multiplex PCR followed. One entry per CDR3 protein, called by TCRdb with MiXCR from the multiplex PCR reads. Of some 750,000 distinct CDR3 sequences in the sample, 40% were seen once. Trimming pared 5 bases from V and 2 bases from J, leaving 10 bases between. The length of the CDR3 is 13 residues. Germline-derived CDR1 and CDR2 are SGHVS and FQNEAQ. The table lists this clonotype with many counts.

Sequencing used peripheral blood. This rearrangement joins TRBV7-8 to TRBJ2-7; either TRBD1 or TRBD2 may fit D (5 bases each). The TCR originated in an adult man with Graves' ophthalmopathy. CDR3 nucleotide sequence: TGTGCCAGCAGCCGGGACGTAGCCTACGAGCAGTACTTC. Translated, it gives CASSRDVAYEQYF.